Sequencing of this TCR beta chain was carried out in a study of cytomegalovirus exposure and HLA in healthy donors. As concerns this clone: No antigen is known for it.

Whole-study findings and limits: Subsequent analysis revealed that first-cohort TCR clusters tended to co-occur in the 130 or so validation repertoires.

This table comes from immunoSEQ multiplex PCR, and its TCRdb copy is limited to in-frame clones, with some not included. The sample lists about 120,000 clones; roughly 90% were seen once. The donors were members of the validation cohort, which comprised 100 to 150 subjects and was separate from the first cohort of 600 to 800 subjects. The CDR3 has 11 residues. V lost 6 bases and J lost 16, with 13 bases in between. Germline V lookup: CDR1 LNHDA, CDR2 SQIVND (reference sequence). The chain is built from TRBV19 and TRBJ1-6; D possibly corresponds to TRBD1 (5 bases). The TCR originated in a woman in her late teens or twenties in good health and CMV-seronegative. Sequencing input: PBMCs. The CDR3 nucleotides are TGTGCCAGTAGGGAGGGACCGCGTCTCCACTTT. It specifies CASREGPRLHF.